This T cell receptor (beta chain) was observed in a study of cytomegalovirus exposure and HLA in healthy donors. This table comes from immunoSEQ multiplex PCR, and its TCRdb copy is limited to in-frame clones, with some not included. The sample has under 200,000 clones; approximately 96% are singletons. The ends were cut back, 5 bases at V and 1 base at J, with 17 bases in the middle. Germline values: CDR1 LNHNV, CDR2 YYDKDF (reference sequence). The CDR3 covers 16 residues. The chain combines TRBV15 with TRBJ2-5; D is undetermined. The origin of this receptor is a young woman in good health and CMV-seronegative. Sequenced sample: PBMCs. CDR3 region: CATSGQRLNLQETQYF. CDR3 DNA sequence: TGTGCCACCAGCGGCCAAAGACTGAATCTCCAAGAGACCCAGTACTTC.